The 3 T cell receptor beta chains in this list originate from one sample, sequenced in a study of regulatory T cells in long-lasting Graves disease. Documented time point: persistent/refractory GD, antithyroid drugs over 5 years with positive TRAb. Isolated PBMC RNA provided the starting material for the TCR library. Assembly of TCR beta libraries relied on iRepertoire HTBI primers together with Arm-PCR of CDR3 regions. TCRdb re-called the multiplex PCR reads with MiXCR, one entry per CDR3 protein. The sample contains 400,000 to 600,000 distinct CDR3 sequences, under 25% of which appear only once. The sample in question was peripheral blood mononuclear cells (PBMCs), obtained when the disease was refractory, from a patient treated with antithyroid drugs. The receptor source for this set is a female donor with Graves disease.

The table lists this clonotype with many counts. V gene TRBV6-1 combines with J gene TRBJ2-7, with 10 bases fitting TRBD1. CDR1 and CDR2 from the germline V gene are MNHNS and SASEGT. There are 14 residues in the CDR3. V trimming: 6 bases; J trimming: 7 bases; junction bases outside the gene matches: 9. This CDR3 reads CASRGQGRFWEQYF. The CDR3, as DNA: TGTGCCAGCAGGGGACAGGGGCGATTTTGGGAGCAGTACTTC.

In its sample, this clonotype was seen many times. The rearrangement uses TRBV28 and TRBJ2-7; 8 positions agree with TRBD1. J was trimmed by 4 bases and V by 5 bases; bases with no gene match: 7. This CDR3 has 14 amino acids. Germline V CDR1 and CDR2: MDHEN, SYDVKM. The CDR3 DNA follows: TGTGCCAGCAGTAAACAGGGGGTTGTTTACGAGCAGTACTTC. Its protein is CASSKQGVVYEQYF. The variable domain in full, completed from reference TRBV28 and TRBJ2-7, reads DVKVTQSSRYLVKRTGEKVFLECVQDMDHENMFWYRQDPGLGLRLIYFSYDVKMKEKGDIPEGYSVSREKKERFSLILESASTNQTSMYLCASSKQGVVYEQYFGPGTRLTVT.

CDR3 sequence: CAISVQGHSGNTIYF. As DNA, the CDR3 is TGTGCCATCAGTGTTCAGGGACACTCTGGAAACACCATATATTTT. V and J are TRBV10-3 and TRBJ1-3; weak D call: TRBD1 (6 bases). CDR3 length: 15 amino acids. Trimming left V 4 bases short and J 0 bases short, with 10 bases between. Germline V gene sequence: CDR1 ENHRY, CDR2 SYGVKD.